This record concerns one T cell receptor (beta chain) sequence. This CDR3 has 13 residues. Unmatched junction bases numbered 5, after V lost 7 bases and J lost 5 bases. Germline CDR1 SNHLY, CDR2 FYNNEI. As originally analysed: Reference gene primer amplification yielded estimated nucleated cell counts. Clones were read by immunoSEQ multiplex PCR, and TCRdb kept only the in-frame ones, dropping some. V and J calls and clone size are given by that table; D and trimming were obtained from the DNA. The sample yields 110,000 to 150,000 clones, under 90% seen once. This sample is drawn from a study of blood T cell repertoires in COVID-19. Study context: PBMCs, B-cell-depleted T cells, or T cells were the source of the cDNA or gDNA that made up the material.

The specimen was peripheral blood. The rearrangement links TRBV2 to TRBJ2-3, with 8 bases fitting TRBD2. This receptor was obtained from a man aged 70 or older who had recovered from COVID-19. The CDR3: CASKSGSGDTQYF. The CDR3 nucleotides are TGTGCCAGCAAAAGCGGGAGCGGAGATACGCAGTATTTT.